The sequence of this T cell receptor beta chain was determined in a study of blood T cell repertoires in COVID-19. Whole-study context: Some COVID-19 samples were acute and others convalescent; all came from the United States, Italy and Spain. In each case, the material was cDNA or gDNA derived from T cells, B-cell-depleted T cells, or PBMCs.

The CDR3 is 12 residues long. The germline V gene has CDR1 SGHNT and CDR2 YYREEE (reference sequence). Trimming shortened V by 3 bases and J by 5 bases, and 6 bases separated the two germline ends. Here immunoSEQ multiplex PCR was the method, and the copy in TCRdb shows in-frame clones only, minus some. Among 260,000 or so clones listed, 85% were seen once. Participants' reported clinical history set cohort assignment. Recovery among Cohort 3 donors was established by two negative PCRs, clearance, or symptom resolution. The chain is built from TRBV5-4 and TRBJ2-1; D gene ambiguous. This clonotype was obtained from a woman in her forties or fifties who had recovered from COVID-19. Material for sequencing was PBMCs or T cells enriched from blood (not recorded which). The CDR3 nucleotides read TGTGCCAGCAGCTGGGCCGACAATGAGCAGTTCTTC. Residues: CASSWADNEQFF.